These 17 T cell receptor beta chains originate from one sample sequenced in a study of glioma-infiltrating T cells (dated by TCRdb to about 2016). Sequencing instrument: Illumina MiSeq. The iRepertoire nested amplicon-rescue multiplex PCR (arm-PCR) platform was used to amplify TCR alpha and beta CDR3 regions from RNA. The raw public reads went through TCRdb reprocessing: fastp at Q25, MiXCR clone calling, in-frame beta chains kept. One record per CDR3 amino acid sequence lists the most common genes and DNA. Within this sample are roughly 350,000 distinct CDR3 sequences, with about 40% of them counted one time only. About 12% of the sample lies in the top ten. The sample comprised glioma tissue, nonneoplastic brain tissue, or PBMCs (not recorded which). The source is a human donor with low-grade glioma or glioblastoma, undergoing nonglioma brain surgery, or in good health (not recorded which).

This clonotype has more than one count but fewer than ten. This sequence joins TRBV6-1 and TRBJ2-7; either TRBD1 or TRBD2 may fit D (5 bases each). V was pared by 5 bases and J by 4 bases, with 21 bases between. CDR1 is MNHNS, CDR2 SASEGT, per germline. The CDR3 extends over 16 amino acids. The CDR3 DNA follows: TGTGCCAGCAGTCCCGACTGGCGGTTGGGGGTATACGAGCAGTACTTC. This gives the protein CASSPDWRLGVYEQYF.

This clonotype appeared once. The rearrangement joins TRBV15 to TRBJ2-7; 11 bases fit TRBD2. The length of the CDR3 is 15 residues. V was pared by 5 bases and J by 7 bases, with 10 bases of the junction left unmatched. Germline-derived CDR1 and CDR2 are LNHNV and YYDKDF (reference sequence). The DNA for the CDR3 is TGTGCCACCAGCGGAAGAACTAGCGGGAGCCATGAGCAGTACTTC. Translation gives CATSGRTSGSHEQYF.

This rearrangement joins TRBV7-2 to TRBJ2-7, with D perhaps being TRBD1 or TRBD2 (5 bases each). In germline, CDR1 is SGHTA, CDR2 FQGNSA. The CDR3 totals 14 residues. Deletions cut 0 bases from V and 4 bases from J, with 10 bases between. CDR3 in amino acids: CASSLARGWYEQYF. The DNA of the CDR3 is TGTGCCAGCAGCTTAGCGAGGGGTTGGTACGAGCAGTACTTC. The whole variable domain, remainder taken from reference TRBV7-2 and TRBJ2-7, is GAGVSQSPSNKVTEKGKDVELRCDPISGHTALYWYRQSLGQGLEFLIYFQGNSAPDKSGLPSDRFSAERTGGSVSTLTIQRTQQEDSAVYLCASSLARGWYEQYFGPGTRLTVT.

This clonotype came up a few times. This sequence joins TRBV18 and TRBJ2-7; TRBD2 matches at 11 bases. The V gene end was trimmed by 3 bases and the J gene end by 9 bases; junction bases not matched to a gene: 19. The CDR3 loop spans 18 amino acids. Germline V gives CDR1 KGHSH, CDR2 LQKENI. CDR3 sequence: CASSPPLAGGPSFLSQYF. The CDR3 DNA reads TGTGCCAGCTCACCTCCCCTAGCGGGAGGCCCCTCCTTTCTGTCGCAGTACTTC.

This chain joins TRBV6-5 and TRBJ2-4, with D perhaps being TRBD1 or TRBD2 (5 bases each). The germline CDR1 and CDR2 sequences are MNHEY and SVGAGI. With 4 bases removed from V and 2 bases from J, the gap between germline ends came to 18 bases. This CDR3 contains 17 residues. The DNA of the CDR3 is TGTGCCAGCAGTTTATGGAGGAGTGGGGGAACCAAAAACATTCAGTACTTC. Encoded protein: CASSLWRSGGTKNIQYF.

This clonotype occurred a few times. The chain is built from TRBV4-1 and TRBJ1-3; D perhaps matches TRBD1 (6 bases). The germline gives CDR1 MGHRA, CDR2 YSYEKL. The CDR3 covers 17 residues. Trimming stripped 1 base from V and 0 bases from J, with 13 bases between. The DNA for the CDR3 is TGCGCCAGCAGCCAAGTCAGGACAGCCCGCTCTGGAAACACCATATATTTT. Its protein is CASSQVRTARSGNTIYF.

This chain connects TRBV20-1 to TRBJ2-4, with D perhaps matching TRBD2 (6 bases). V lost 3 bases, J lost 8 bases, and 17 bases lay in between. Germline-derived CDR1 and CDR2 are DFQATT and SNEGSKA (reference sequence). There are 14 residues in the CDR3. The CDR3 loop is CSARGEQGGHIQYF. In nucleotides, the CDR3 is TGCAGTGCTAGGGGAGAGCAGGGAGGTCACATTCAGTACTTC.

V usage is TRBV9 and J usage is TRBJ1-1, with D possibly TRBD1 on 5 matching bases. The CDR3 is 13 amino acids. Trimming cost V 7 bases and J 0 bases, with 10 bases left between them. The germline gives CDR1 SGDLS, CDR2 YYNGEE. The CDR3 coding sequence is TGTGCCAGCGGGCAGGGCATGAACACTGAAGCTTTCTTT. This encodes CASGQGMNTEAFF.

V gene TRBV6-6 combines with J gene TRBJ2-7; D unclear. There are 15 residues in the CDR3. Germline V gene lookup returns CDR1 MNHNY and CDR2 SVGAGI (reference sequence). V was clipped by 0 bases and J by 6 bases, with 15 bases between them. The CDR3 loop is CASSYSLEAFGEQYF. CDR3 in DNA: TGTGCCAGCAGTTACTCGTTGGAAGCCTTCGGCGAGCAGTACTTC.

The rearrangement uses TRBV20-1 and TRBJ2-7; D is uncertain. V lost 5 bases and J lost 3, with 11 bases in between. CDR3 length equals 12 residues. Per germline, CDR1 DFQATT and CDR2 SNEGSKA (reference sequence). The CDR3 DNA reads TGCAGTGCTCCTTCCGGCCACTACGAGCAGTACTTC. Protein product: CSAPSGHYEQYF.

This chain joins TRBV5-4 and TRBJ2-3; 10 bases agree with TRBD2. V was clipped by 1 base and J by 4 bases; unmatched bases: 6. CDR1 is SGHNT and CDR2 is YYREEE in the germline V gene (reference sequence). There are 16 residues in the CDR3. The CDR3 DNA is TGTGCCAGCAGCTTGCGCCTAGCGGGAGAGGCAGATACGCAGTATTTT. Translated: CASSLRLAGEADTQYF.

The rearrangement uses TRBV28 and TRBJ2-7; weak D call: TRBD2 (6 bases). The CDR3 loop spans 13 amino acids. The V end lost 6 bases, the J end lost 6 bases, and 15 bases lay between the germline ends. CDR1 MDHEN and CDR2 SYDVKM come from the germline V gene. The CDR3 bases are TGTGCCAGCAGCAAGGGAGCCGGGGGCGAGCAGTACTTC. Translating gives CASSKGAGGEQYF.

The V and J genes are TRBV20-1 and TRBJ2-5; either TRBD1 or TRBD2 may fit D (5 bases each). The CDR3 totals 12 residues. Germline CDR1 and CDR2: DFQATT and SNEGSKA (reference sequence). Trimming stripped 6 bases from V and 3 bases from J, with 11 bases between. The CDR3 DNA follows: TGCAGTGCCACGGGGCCCAAAGAGACCCAGTACTTC. Amino acids: CSATGPKETQYF.

This sequence joins TRBV3-1 and TRBJ2-1, with TRBD2 matching over 11 bases. This CDR3 is built from 18 residues. CDR1 is LGHDT and CDR2 is YNNKEL in the germline V gene (reference sequence). V shed 7 bases and J 3 bases; nucleotides not matched to a gene: 14. The CDR3 spells CASTSGPSSGGFYNEQFF. CDR3 in DNA: TGTGCCAGCACCTCCGGGCCCTCTAGCGGGGGGTTCTACAATGAGCAGTTCTTC.

This chain links TRBV7-8 with TRBJ2-5, with D possibly TRBD1 on 6 matching bases. The CDR3 sequence is 19 residues long. Germline V gene data show CDR1 as SGHVS and CDR2 as FQNEAQ. V gave up 4 bases and J gave up 0 bases, with 24 bases separating them. The CDR3 sequence: CASSSNPDTGTQYQETQYF. The CDR3 bases are TGTGCCAGCAGCTCGAATCCCGATACCGGGACACAGTACCAAGAGACCCAGTACTTC. The whole variable domain, remainder taken from reference TRBV7-8 and TRBJ2-5, is GAGVSQSPRYKVAKRGQDVALRCDPISGHVSLFWYQQALGQGPEFLTYFQNEAQLDKSGLPSDRFFAERPEGSVSTLKIQRTQQEDSAVYLCASSSNPDTGTQYQETQYFGPGTRLLVL.

This clonotype was detected ten times or more. The gene calls are TRBV15 and TRBJ1-1; 7 bases are a match to TRBD1. The CDR3 covers 14 residues. Germline trimming cut 5 bases from V and 3 bases from J; bases unmatched to any gene: 6. Germline assignment: CDR1 LNHNV and CDR2 YYDKDF (reference sequence). The CDR3 coding sequence is TGTGCCACCAGCCCCGGGGACAGATACACTGAAGCTTTCTTT. Its translation: CATSPGDRYTEAFF.

The chain carries TRBV6-9 and TRBJ2-1; possible D gene TRBD2, 5 bases. The CDR3 consists of 17 residues. Germline loops: CDR1 MNHGY, CDR2 SVAAGI. V was cut by 3 bases and J by 2 bases, with 17 bases left in between. The CDR3 sequence is CASSYPVWEKAYNEQFF. The DNA of the CDR3 is TGTGCCAGCAGTTACCCGGTGTGGGAGAAGGCCTACAATGAGCAGTTCTTC.